The rows below give T cell receptor beta chains drawn from one sample of a study of CD8+ T cells in alopecia areata. TCRdb's table, derived via immunoSEQ multiplex PCR, lists solely in-frame clones and lacks some. This sample carries more than 90,000 clones, 60% to 75% of them seen once, and the ten largest clones take less than 20%. The sequencing used CD8+ T cells sorted from blood, collected at week 4, from a patient treated with tofacitinib. The receptors stem from a human donor with alopecia areata. The CDR3 runs from the conserved cysteine through the conserved F or W. The D gene is left open where the match is weak. Clone size is stated in some rows and not others, as once, few, many or a class when expanded.

V gene,clone size,CDR3 length,D gene,J gene,CDR3 protein,CDR3 DNA
TRBV7-9,.,16,.,TRBJ2-1,CASSGTKAFSYNEQFF,TGTGCCAGCAGCGGTACAAAGGCCTTCTCCTACAATGAGCAGTTCTTC
TRBV10-3,.,13,TRBD1,TRBJ1-2,CASTGQGTYGYTF,TGTGCCAGCACAGGACAGGGGACCTATGGCTACACCTTC
TRBV9,few,14,TRBD2,TRBJ2-7,CASSVGAGAYEQYF,TGTGCCAGCAGCGTAGGGGCGGGAGCCTACGAGCAGTACTTC
TRBV6-4,.,15,TRBD1,TRBJ2-1,CASSAGQGAYNEQFF,TGTGCCAGCAGTGCGGGACAGGGGGCCTACAATGAGCAGTTCTTC
TRBV13,.,13,.,TRBJ2-7,CASSHGSVEEQYF,TGTGCCAGCAGTCATGGATCCGTTGAAGAGCAGTACTTC
TRBV14,once,13,.,TRBJ2-7,CASSQVNQGVQYF,TGTGCCAGCAGCCAAGTAAACCAGGGTGTGCAGTACTTC
TRBV9,few,16,TRBD2,TRBJ2-1,CASSVDGTSGHNEQFF,TGTGCCAGCAGCGTAGATGGGACTAGCGGCCACAATGAGCAGTTCTTC
TRBV10-3,many,16,TRBD1,TRBJ1-2,CAIRSGTESANYGYTF,TGTGCCATCAGGAGCGGGACAGAATCAGCTAACTATGGCTACACCTTC
TRBV28,.,16,.,TRBJ2-3,CASSLPPRKGTDTQYF,TGTGCCAGCAGCTTACCCCCAAGGAAAGGAACAGATACGCAGTATTTT
TRBV11-2,.,13,.,TRBJ1-1,CASSLEMNTEAFF,TGTGCCAGCAGCTTAGAGATGAACACTGAAGCTTTCTTT
TRBV29-1,few,12,.,TRBJ1-1,CSVIESNTEAFF,TGCAGCGTTATCGAGTCGAACACTGAAGCTTTCTTT
TRBV7-2,.,14,TRBD2,TRBJ2-7,CASSLEAGDYEQYF,TGTGCCAGCAGCTTAGAGGCGGGAGACTACGAGCAGTACTTC
TRBV9,.,13,.,TRBJ2-2,CASSLGGGGELFF,TGTGCCAGCAGCCTCGGTGGGGGCGGGGAGCTGTTTTTT
TRBV7-9,.,16,.,TRBJ2-2,CASSWRGPKNTGELFF,TGTGCCAGCAGCTGGAGGGGACCAAAGAACACCGGGGAGCTGTTTTTT
TRBV9,.,13,.,TRBJ2-7,CASSAGQSYEQYF,TGTGCCAGCAGCGCCGGACAGAGTTACGAGCAGTACTTC
TRBV5-6,few,16,.,TRBJ2-3,CASSYARAARPDTQYF,TGTGCCAGCAGCTACGCCCGGGCGGCACGGCCAGATACGCAGTATTTT
TRBV28,.,14,TRBD1,TRBJ2-7,CASSLQGESYEQYF,TGTGCCAGCAGTTTACAGGGGGAAAGCTACGAGCAGTACTTC
TRBV29-1,.,12,.,TRBJ2-7,CSVEQGRNEQYF,TGCAGCGTTGAACAGGGGAGAAACGAGCAGTACTTC
TRBV7-9,few,17,TRBD2,TRBJ2-3,CASSSGLAGGPADTQYF,TGTGCCAGCAGCTCAGGACTAGCGGGAGGGCCCGCAGATACGCAGTATTTT
TRBV7-9,.,16,TRBD2,TRBJ2-3,CASSPGLADSTDTQYF,TGTGCCAGCAGCCCGGGACTAGCGGATAGCACAGATACGCAGTATTTT
TRBV27,.,13,.,TRBJ1-5,CASSLSGAGAQHF,TGTGCCAGCAGTTTATCCGGCGCGGGGGCCCAGCATTTT
TRBV6-5,.,13,.,TRBJ2-2,CASSYYGSGELFF,TGTGCCAGCAGTTACTACGGTTCCGGGGAGCTGTTTTTT
TRBV7-8,.,18,.,TRBJ1-5,CASSLKPLGAGGGQPQHF,TGTGCCAGCAGCTTAAAACCCCTCGGGGCGGGCGGAGGACAGCCCCAGCATTTT
TRBV27,few,16,TRBD2,TRBJ2-3,CASSGVSGSSTDTQYF,TGTGCCAGCAGTGGCGTTAGCGGGAGTAGCACAGATACGCAGTATTTT
TRBV2,.,15,.,TRBJ2-5,CASSGFRDKGETQYF,TGTGCCAGCAGCGGATTCAGGGATAAGGGCGAGACCCAGTACTTC
TRBV29-1,.,14,TRBD2,TRBJ2-1,CRSPSSGGYNEQFF,TGCAGGTCCCCTTCTAGCGGGGGCTACAATGAGCAGTTCTTC
TRBV6-1,.,16,TRBD1,TRBJ2-7,CASSDRGQGEIHEQYF,TGTGCCAGCAGTGACAGGGGACAGGGTGAGATCCACGAGCAGTACTTC
TRBV7-2,.,15,.,TRBJ1-4,CASSLNSWTNEKLFF,TGTGCCAGCAGCTTAAATAGTTGGACTAATGAAAAACTGTTTTTT
TRBV27,.,15,.,TRBJ1-5,CASSTGGLGNQPQHF,TGTGCCAGCAGTACTGGGGGATTAGGGAATCAGCCCCAGCATTTT
TRBV7-9,.,14,.,TRBJ1-1,CASSLVQGNTEAFF,TGTGCCAGCAGCTTAGTTCAGGGGAACACTGAAGCTTTCTTT
TRBV6-1,.,17,.,TRBJ1-3,CASSAWTVQTSGNTIYF,TGTGCCAGCAGTGCCTGGACAGTCCAAACCTCTGGAAACACCATATATTTT
TRBV4-1,.,15,.,TRBJ2-7,CASSQGKDSTYEQYF,TGCGCCAGCAGCCAAGGGAAGGACAGCACCTACGAGCAGTACTTC
TRBV7-2,.,16,.,TRBJ2-1,CASSFPVVSSYNEQFF,TGTGCCAGCAGCTTTCCGGTAGTGAGCTCCTACAATGAGCAGTTCTTC
TRBV25-1,.,13,TRBD1,TRBJ1-2,CASGDRGFYGYTF,TGTGCCAGCGGGGACAGGGGGTTCTATGGCTACACCTTC
TRBV5-4,few,13,.,TRBJ2-2,CASSFTRTGELFF,TGTGCCAGCAGCTTCACCCGCACCGGGGAGCTGTTTTTT
TRBV29-1,.,13,TRBD2,TRBJ2-2,CSVGLASTGELFF,TGCAGCGTGGGACTAGCGAGCACCGGGGAGCTGTTTTTT
TRBV7-9,.,14,.,TRBJ2-5,CASSLFPGAETQYF,TGTGCCAGCAGCTTATTCCCTGGGGCGGAGACCCAGTACTTC
TRBV2,.,14,.,TRBJ2-6,CAIHGYSGANVLTF,TGTGCCATCCACGGATACTCTGGGGCCAACGTCCTGACTTTC
TRBV27,.,13,TRBD1,TRBJ2-7,CASSRDSLYEQYF,TGTGCCAGCAGCCGGGACAGCCTCTACGAGCAGTACTTC
TRBV27,.,14,.,TRBJ1-6,CASSFGIYNSPLHF,TGTGCCAGCAGTTTTGGGATTTATAATTCACCCCTCCACTTT
TRBV6-5,.,15,.,TRBJ1-1,CASSSDLGREREAFF,TGTGCCAGCAGTTCAGATCTAGGACGGGAAAGGGAAGCTTTCTTT
TRBV5-5,once,12,TRBD1,TRBJ2-7,CASSTETGQAVF,TGTGCCAGCAGCACCGAAACCGGACAGGCAGTCTTC
TRBV27,few,14,TRBD2,TRBJ2-3,CASTRRLAHDTQYF,TGTGCCAGCACGCGACGACTAGCGCATGATACGCAGTATTTT
TRBV7-2,few,15,.,TRBJ2-7,CASSSRATQSYEQYF,TGTGCCAGCAGCTCTAGGGCTACCCAATCCTACGAGCAGTACTTC
TRBV7-9,.,14,.,TRBJ2-3,CASSSPGGGDTQYF,TGTGCCAGCAGCTCGCCAGGAGGGGGAGATACGCAGTATTTT
TRBV30,few,14,.,TRBJ1-4,CAWSGPGDEEKLFF,TGTGCCTGGAGTGGACCGGGAGATGAAGAAAAACTGTTTTTT
TRBV29-1,few,16,.,TRBJ2-7,CSVLRSEGEGFYEQYF,TGCAGCGTACTCCGATCAGAGGGGGAGGGTTTCTACGAGCAGTACTTC